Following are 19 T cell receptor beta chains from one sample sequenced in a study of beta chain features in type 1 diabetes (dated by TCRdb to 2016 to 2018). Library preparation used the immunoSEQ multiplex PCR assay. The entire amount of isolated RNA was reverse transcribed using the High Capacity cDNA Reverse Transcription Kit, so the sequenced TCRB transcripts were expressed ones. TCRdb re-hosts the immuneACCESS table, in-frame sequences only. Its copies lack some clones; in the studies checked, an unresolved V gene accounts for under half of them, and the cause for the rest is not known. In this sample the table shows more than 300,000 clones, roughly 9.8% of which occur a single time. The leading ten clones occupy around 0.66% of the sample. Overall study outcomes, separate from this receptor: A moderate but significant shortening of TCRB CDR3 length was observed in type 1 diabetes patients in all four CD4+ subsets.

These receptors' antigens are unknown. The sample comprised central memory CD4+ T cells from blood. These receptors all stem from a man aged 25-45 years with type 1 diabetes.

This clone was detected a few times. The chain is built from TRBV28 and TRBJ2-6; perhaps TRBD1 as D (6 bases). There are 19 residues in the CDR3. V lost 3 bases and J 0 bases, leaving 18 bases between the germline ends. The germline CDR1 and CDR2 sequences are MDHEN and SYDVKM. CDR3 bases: TGTGCCAGCAGTTTCCCAGGGACCCCAGGGGTCTCTGGGGCCAACGTCCTGACTTTC. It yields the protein CASSFPGTPGVSGANVLTF.

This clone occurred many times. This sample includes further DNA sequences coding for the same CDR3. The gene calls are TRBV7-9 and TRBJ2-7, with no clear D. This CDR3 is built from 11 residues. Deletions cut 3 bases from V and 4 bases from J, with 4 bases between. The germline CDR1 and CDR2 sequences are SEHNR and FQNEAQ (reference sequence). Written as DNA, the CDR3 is TGTGCCAGCAGCTTGGAATACGAGCAGTACTTC. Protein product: CASSLEYEQYF.

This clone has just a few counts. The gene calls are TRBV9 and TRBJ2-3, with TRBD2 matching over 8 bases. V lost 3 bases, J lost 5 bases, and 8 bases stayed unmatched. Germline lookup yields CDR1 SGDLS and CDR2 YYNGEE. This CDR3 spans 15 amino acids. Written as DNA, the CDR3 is TGTGCCAGCAGCGGAAAAGCGGGAGTCGGAGATACGCAGTATTTT. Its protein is CASSGKAGVGDTQYF.

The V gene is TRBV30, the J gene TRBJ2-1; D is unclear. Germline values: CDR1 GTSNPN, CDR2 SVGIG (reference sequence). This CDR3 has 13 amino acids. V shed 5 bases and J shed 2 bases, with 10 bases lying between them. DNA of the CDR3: TGTGCCTGGGCTCCTAACACCTACAATGAGCAGTTCTTC. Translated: CAWAPNTYNEQFF.

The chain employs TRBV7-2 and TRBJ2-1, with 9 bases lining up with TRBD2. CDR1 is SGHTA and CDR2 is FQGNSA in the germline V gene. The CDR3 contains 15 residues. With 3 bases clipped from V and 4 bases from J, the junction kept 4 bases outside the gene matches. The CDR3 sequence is CASSLAGGLYNEQFF. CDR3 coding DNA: TGTGCCAGCAGCTTGGCGGGAGGGCTATACAATGAGCAGTTCTTC.

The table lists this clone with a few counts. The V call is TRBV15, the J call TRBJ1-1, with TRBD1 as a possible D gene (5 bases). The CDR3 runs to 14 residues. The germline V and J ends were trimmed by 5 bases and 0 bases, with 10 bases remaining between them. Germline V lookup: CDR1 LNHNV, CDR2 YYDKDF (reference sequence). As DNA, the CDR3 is TGTGCCACCAGCGGGGGACGGTTGAACACTGAAGCTTTCTTT. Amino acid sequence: CATSGGRLNTEAFF.

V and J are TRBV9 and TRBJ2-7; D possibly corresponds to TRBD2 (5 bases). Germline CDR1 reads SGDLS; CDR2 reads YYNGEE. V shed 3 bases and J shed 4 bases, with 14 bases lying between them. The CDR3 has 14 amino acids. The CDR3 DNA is TGTGCCAGCAGCGAGGGAACTAGAGGGTACGAGCAGTACTTC. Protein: CASSEGTRGYEQYF.

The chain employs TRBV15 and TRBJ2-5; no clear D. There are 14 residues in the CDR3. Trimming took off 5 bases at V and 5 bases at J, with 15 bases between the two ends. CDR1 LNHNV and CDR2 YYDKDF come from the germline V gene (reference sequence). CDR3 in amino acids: CATSPGSPLETQYF. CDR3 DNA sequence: TGTGCCACCAGCCCCGGCTCCCCCCTGGAGACCCAGTACTTC.

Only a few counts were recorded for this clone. The chain's CDR3 is CASSFPFLGSSSDSLLSYEQYF. The CDR3 DNA sequence: TGTGCCAGCAGTTTCCCTTTTCTCGGGTCCTCCTCGGACAGCCTTCTCTCCTACGAGCAGTACTTC. The chain carries TRBV28 and TRBJ2-7; D is possibly TRBD1 (6 bases). From germline, CDR1 is MDHEN and CDR2 SYDVKM. V lost 3 bases and J lost 0, with 33 bases in between. The CDR3 runs to 22 residues.

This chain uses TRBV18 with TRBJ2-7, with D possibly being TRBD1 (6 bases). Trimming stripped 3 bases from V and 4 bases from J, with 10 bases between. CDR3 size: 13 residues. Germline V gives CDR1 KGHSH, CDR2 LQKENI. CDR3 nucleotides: TGTGCCAGCTCACCCCGAGACAGGTACGAGCAGTACTTC. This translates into CASSPRDRYEQYF. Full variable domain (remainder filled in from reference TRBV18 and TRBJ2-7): NAGVMQNPRHLVRRRGQEARLRCSPMKGHSHVYWYRQLPEEGLKFMVYLQKENIIDESGMPKERFSAEFPKEGPSILRIQQVVRGDSAAYFCASSPRDRYEQYFGPGTRLTVT.

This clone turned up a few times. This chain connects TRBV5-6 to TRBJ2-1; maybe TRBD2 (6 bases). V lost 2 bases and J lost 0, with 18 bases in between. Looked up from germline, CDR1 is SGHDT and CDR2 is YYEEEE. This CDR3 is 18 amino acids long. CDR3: CASSLASRGWDSYNEQFF. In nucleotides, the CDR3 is TGTGCCAGCAGCTTAGCTTCGCGGGGATGGGACTCCTACAATGAGCAGTTCTTC. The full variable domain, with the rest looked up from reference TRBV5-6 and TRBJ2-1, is DAGVTQSPTHLIKTRGQQVTLRCSPKSGHDTVSWYQQALGQGPQFIFQYYEEEERQRGNFPDRFSGHQFPNYSSELNVNALLLGDSALYLCASSLASRGWDSYNEQFFGPGTRLTVL.

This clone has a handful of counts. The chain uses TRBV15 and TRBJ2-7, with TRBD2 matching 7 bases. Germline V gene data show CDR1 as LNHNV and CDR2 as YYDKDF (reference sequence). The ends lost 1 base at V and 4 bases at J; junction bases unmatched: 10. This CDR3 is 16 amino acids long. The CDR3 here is CATSRVSASGQYEQYF. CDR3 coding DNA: TGTGCCACCAGCAGAGTGTCGGCTAGCGGTCAATACGAGCAGTACTTC.

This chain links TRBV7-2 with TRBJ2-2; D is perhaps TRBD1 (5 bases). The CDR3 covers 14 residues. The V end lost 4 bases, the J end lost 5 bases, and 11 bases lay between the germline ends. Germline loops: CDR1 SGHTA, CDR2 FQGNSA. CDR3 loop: CASSSQDRTGELFF. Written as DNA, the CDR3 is TGTGCCAGCAGCTCCCAAGACAGAACCGGGGAGCTGTTTTTT. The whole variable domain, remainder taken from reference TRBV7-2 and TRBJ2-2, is GAGVSQSPSNKVTEKGKDVELRCDPISGHTALYWYRQSLGQGLEFLIYFQGNSAPDKSGLPSDRFSAERTGGSVSTLTIQRTQQEDSAVYLCASSSQDRTGELFFGEGSRLTVL.

The CDR3 DNA is TGCGCCAGCAGCTATTCCCAAGAGACCCAGTACTTC. It specifies CASSYSQETQYF. The V call is TRBV5-1, the J call TRBJ2-5; no firm D call. The CDR3 spans 12 residues. V was clipped by 3 bases and J by 1 base, with 4 bases between them. The germline V gene has CDR1 SGHRS and CDR2 YFSETQ.

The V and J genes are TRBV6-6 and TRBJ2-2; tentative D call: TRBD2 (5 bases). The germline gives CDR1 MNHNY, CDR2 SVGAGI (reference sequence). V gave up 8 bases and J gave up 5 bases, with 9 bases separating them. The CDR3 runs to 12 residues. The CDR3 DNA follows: TGTGCCAGCGGTGGACTTACCGGGGAGCTGTTTTTT. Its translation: CASGGLTGELFF.

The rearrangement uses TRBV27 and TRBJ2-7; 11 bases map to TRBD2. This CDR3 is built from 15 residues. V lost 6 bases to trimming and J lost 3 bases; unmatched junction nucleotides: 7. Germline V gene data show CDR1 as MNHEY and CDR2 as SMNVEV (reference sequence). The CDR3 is CASRRKTSGDYEQYF. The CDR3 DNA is TGTGCCAGCAGACGCAAGACTAGCGGGGACTACGAGCAGTACTTC.

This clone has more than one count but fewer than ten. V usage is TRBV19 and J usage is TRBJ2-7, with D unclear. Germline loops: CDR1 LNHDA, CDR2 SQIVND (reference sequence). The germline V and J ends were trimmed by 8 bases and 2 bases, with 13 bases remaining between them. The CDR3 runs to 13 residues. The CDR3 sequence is CASRLDAAYEQYF. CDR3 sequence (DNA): TGTGCCAGTCGCCTGGACGCCGCCTACGAGCAGTACTTC.

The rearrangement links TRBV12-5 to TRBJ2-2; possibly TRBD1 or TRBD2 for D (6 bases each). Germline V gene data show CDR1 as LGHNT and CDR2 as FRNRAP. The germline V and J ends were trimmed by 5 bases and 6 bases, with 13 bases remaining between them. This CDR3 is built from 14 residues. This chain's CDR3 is CASGTGTSSGELFF. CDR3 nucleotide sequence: TGTGCTAGTGGTACAGGGACTTCCTCCGGGGAGCTGTTTTTT.

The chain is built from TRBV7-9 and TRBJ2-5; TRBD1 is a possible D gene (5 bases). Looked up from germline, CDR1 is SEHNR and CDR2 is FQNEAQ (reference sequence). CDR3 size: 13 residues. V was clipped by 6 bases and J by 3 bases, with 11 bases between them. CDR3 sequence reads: CASSYFREETQYF. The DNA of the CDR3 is TGTGCCAGCAGTTACTTCAGGGAAGAGACCCAGTACTTC.